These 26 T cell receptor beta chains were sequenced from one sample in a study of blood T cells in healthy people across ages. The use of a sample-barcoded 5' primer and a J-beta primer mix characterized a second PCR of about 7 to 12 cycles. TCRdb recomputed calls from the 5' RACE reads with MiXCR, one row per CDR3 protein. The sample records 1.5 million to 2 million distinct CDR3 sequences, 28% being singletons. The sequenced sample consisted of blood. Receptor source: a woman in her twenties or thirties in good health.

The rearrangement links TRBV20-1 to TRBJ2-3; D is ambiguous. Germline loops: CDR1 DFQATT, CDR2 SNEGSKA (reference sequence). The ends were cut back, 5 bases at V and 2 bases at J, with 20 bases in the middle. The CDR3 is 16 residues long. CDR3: CSAPYGSNSLTDTQYF. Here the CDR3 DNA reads TGCAGTGCTCCGTATGGGTCTAATTCTCTCACAGATACGCAGTATTTT.

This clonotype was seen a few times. The CDR3 here is CASSSAGQGGSPLHF. CDR3 sequence (DNA): TGCGCCAGCAGCTCCGCGGGACAGGGAGGCTCACCCCTCCACTTT. The V gene is TRBV5-1, the J gene TRBJ1-6, with 9 bases that match TRBD1. This CDR3 comprises 15 residues. V dropped 3 bases and J dropped 10; count of bases not matched to a gene: 8. Germline values: CDR1 SGHRS, CDR2 YFSETQ.

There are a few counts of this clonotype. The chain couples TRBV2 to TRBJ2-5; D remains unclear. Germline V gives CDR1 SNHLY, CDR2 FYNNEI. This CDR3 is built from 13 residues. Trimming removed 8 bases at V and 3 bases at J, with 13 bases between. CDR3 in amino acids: CASEFGRKETQYF. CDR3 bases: TGTGCCAGCGAGTTCGGACGGAAAGAGACCCAGTACTTC.

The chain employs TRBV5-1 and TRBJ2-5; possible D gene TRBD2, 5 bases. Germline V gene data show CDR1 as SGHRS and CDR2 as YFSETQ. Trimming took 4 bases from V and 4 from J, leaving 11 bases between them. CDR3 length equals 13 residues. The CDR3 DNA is TGCGCCAGCAGCAGGGAGCCTAGAGAGACCCAGTACTTC. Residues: CASSREPRETQYF.

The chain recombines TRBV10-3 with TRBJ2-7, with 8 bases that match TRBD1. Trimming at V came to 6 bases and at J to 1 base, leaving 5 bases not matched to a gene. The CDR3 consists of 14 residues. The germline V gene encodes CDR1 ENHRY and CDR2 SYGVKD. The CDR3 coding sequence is TGTGCCATCAGGGAACGACAGGGGTCCTACGAGCAGTACTTC. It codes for CAIRERQGSYEQYF.

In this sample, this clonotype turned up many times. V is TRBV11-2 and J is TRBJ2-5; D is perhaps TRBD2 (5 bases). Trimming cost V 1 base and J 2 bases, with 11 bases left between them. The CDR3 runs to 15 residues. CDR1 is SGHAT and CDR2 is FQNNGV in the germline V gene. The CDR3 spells CASSLVVGVQETQYF. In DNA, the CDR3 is TGTGCCAGCAGCTTAGTCGTCGGGGTTCAAGAGACCCAGTACTTC.

In nucleotides, the CDR3 is TGTGCCAGCAGTTTACGACAGGGGGCTACTAATGAAAAACTGTTTTTT. This gives the protein CASSLRQGATNEKLFF. This rearrangement joins TRBV12-3 or TRBV12-4 to TRBJ1-4, with 10 bases fitting TRBD1. The CDR3 is 16 residues long. V was clipped by 2 bases and J by 2 bases; unmatched bases: 2.

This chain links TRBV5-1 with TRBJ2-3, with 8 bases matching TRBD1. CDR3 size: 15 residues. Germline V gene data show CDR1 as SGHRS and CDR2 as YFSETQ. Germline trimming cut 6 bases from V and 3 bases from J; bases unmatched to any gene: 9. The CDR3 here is CASTPDRALTDTQYF. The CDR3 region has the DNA TGCGCCAGCACTCCGGACAGGGCGTTAACAGATACGCAGTATTTT.

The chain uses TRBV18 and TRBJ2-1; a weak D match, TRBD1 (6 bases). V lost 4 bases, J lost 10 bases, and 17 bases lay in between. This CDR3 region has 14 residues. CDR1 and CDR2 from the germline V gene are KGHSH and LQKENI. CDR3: CASSQGQADYEQFF. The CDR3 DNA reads TGTGCCAGCTCACAGGGACAAGCCGACTACGAGCAGTTCTTC.

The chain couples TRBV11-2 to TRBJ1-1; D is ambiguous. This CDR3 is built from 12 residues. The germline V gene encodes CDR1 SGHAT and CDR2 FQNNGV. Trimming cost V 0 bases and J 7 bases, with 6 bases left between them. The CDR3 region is CASSLEAGEAFF. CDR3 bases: TGTGCCAGCAGCTTAGAAGCAGGTGAAGCTTTCTTT.

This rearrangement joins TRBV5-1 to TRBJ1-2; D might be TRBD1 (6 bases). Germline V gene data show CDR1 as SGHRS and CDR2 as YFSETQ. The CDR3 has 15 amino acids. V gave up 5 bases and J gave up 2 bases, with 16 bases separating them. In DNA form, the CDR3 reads TGCGCCAGCAGTGGAACGTTGGGGGGCAACTATGGCTACACCTTC. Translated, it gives CASSGTLGGNYGYTF.

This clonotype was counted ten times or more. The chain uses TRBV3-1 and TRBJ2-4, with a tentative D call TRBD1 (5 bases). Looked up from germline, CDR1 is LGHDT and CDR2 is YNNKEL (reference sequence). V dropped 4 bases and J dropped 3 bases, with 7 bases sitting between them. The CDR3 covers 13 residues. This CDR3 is CASSRTYKNIQYF. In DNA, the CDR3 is TGTGCCAGCAGCCGGACATACAAAAACATTCAGTACTTC.

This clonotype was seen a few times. CDR3 DNA sequence: TGTGCCAGCAGCTTAGTCGACAGGGTGGACACTGAAGCTTTCTTT. It translates to CASSLVDRVDTEAFF. This chain joins TRBV7-9 and TRBJ1-1; 7 bases agree with TRBD1. This CDR3 contains 15 residues. Germline CDR1 and CDR2: SEHNR and FQNEAQ (reference sequence). V lost 1 base and J lost 3; bases outside the gene matches: 5.

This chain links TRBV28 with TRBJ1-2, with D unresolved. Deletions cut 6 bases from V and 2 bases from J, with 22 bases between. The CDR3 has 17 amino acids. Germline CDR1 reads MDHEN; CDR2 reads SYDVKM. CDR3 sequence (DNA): TGTGCCAGCAGACACGGAAAAAGGTGGGGAAAGAACTATGGCTACACCTTC. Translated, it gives CASRHGKRWGKNYGYTF.

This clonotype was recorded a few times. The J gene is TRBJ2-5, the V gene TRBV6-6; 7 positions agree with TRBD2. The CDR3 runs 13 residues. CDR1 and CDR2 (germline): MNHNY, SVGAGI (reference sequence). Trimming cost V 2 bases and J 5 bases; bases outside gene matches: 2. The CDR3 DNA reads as TGTGCCAGCAGTTACAACGGGGGGGAGACCCAGTACTTC. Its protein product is CASSYNGGETQYF.

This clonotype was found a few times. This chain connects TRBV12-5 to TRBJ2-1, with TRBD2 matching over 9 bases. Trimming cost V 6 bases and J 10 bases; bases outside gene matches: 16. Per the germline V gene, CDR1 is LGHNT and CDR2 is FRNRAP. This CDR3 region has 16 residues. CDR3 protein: CASGPPGTSPSIEQFF. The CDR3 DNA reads TGTGCTAGTGGCCCGCCCGGGACTAGCCCGTCGATCGAGCAGTTCTTC.

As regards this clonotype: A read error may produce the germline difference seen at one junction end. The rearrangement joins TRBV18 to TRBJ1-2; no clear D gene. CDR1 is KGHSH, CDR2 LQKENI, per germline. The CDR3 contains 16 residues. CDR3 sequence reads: CASSPQFGVPNYGYTF. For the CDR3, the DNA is TGTGCCAGTTCACCACAGTTTGGGGTTCCTAACTATGGCTACACCTTC.

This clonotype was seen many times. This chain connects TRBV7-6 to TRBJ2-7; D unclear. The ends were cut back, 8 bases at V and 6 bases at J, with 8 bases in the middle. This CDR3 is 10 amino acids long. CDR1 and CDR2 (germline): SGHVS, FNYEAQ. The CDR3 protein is CASGTTEQYF. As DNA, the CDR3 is TGTGCCAGCGGCACAACCGAGCAGTACTTC.

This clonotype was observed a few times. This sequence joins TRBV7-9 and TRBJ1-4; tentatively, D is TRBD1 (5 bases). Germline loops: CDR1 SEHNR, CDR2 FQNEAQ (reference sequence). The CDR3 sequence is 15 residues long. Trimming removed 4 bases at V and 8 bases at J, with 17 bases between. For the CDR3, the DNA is TGTGCCAGCAGCTCGCCCAGGGCTCTAGAAGAAAAACTGTTTTTT. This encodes CASSSPRALEEKLFF.

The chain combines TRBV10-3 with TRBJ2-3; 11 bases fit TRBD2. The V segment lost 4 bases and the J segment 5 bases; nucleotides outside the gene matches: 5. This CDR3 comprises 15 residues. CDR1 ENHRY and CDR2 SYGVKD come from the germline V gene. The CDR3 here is CAISVLAGGVDTQYF. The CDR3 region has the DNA TGTGCCATCAGTGTTTTAGCGGGGGGGGTAGATACGCAGTATTTT.

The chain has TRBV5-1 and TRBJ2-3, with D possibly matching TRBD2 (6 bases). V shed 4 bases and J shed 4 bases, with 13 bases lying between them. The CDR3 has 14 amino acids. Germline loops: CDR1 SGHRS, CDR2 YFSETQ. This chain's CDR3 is CASSASEASDTQYF. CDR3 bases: TGCGCCAGCAGCGCTAGCGAGGCATCAGATACGCAGTATTTT.

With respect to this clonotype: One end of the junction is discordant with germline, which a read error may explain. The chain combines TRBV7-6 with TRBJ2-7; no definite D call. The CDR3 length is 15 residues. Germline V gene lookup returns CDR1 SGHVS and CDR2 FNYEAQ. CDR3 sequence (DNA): TGTGCCAGCAGTCCTACCGGGCCCGACACTTACGGGCAGTACTTC. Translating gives CASSPTGPDTYGQYF. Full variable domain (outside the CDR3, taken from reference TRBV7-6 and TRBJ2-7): GAGVSQSPRYKVTKRGQDVALRCDPISGHVSLYWYRQALGQGPEFLTYFNYEAQQDKSGLPNDRFSAERPEGSISTLTIQRTEQRDSAMYRCASSPTGPDTYGQYFGPGTRLTVT.

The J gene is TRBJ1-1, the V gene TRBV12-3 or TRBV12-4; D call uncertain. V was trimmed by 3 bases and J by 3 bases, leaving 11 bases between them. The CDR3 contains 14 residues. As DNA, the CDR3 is TGTGCCAGCAGTTTGCGGCGAGGTGACACTGAAGCTTTCTTT. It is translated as CASSLRRGDTEAFF.

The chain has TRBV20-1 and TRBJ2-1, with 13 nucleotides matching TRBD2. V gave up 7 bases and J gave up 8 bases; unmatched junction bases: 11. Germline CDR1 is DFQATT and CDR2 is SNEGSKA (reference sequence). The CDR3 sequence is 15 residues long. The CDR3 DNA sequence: TGCAGTGTTAATCCGGGACTAGCGGGATCGGATGAGCAGTTCTTC. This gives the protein CSVNPGLAGSDEQFF.

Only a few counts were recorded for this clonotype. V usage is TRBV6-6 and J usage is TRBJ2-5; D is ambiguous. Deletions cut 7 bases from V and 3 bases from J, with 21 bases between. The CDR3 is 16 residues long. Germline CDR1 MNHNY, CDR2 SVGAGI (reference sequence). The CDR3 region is CASIKEPTATEETQYF. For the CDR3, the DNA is TGTGCCAGCATCAAAGAGCCTACAGCGACCGAAGAGACCCAGTACTTC.

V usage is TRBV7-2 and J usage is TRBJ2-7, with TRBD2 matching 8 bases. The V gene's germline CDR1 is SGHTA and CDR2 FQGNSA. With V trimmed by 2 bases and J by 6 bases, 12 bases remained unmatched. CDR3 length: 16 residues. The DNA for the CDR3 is TGTGCCAGCAGCTTATCTTGGCGGGAGGCCTGGGGCGAGCAGTACTTC. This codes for CASSLSWREAWGEQYF.